The clone carrying this T cell receptor beta chain was recorded only once. This entry belongs to a study of OX40 agonist ivuxolimab in advanced cancers. Study at large: Partial responses were achieved by three patients: one hepatocellular carcinoma, two cutaneous melanoma.

Blood sampling took place at baseline, cycle 4 day 1, and cycle 7 day 1. TCRdb's copy holds only in-frame clones and misses some; the assay was immunoSEQ multiplex PCR. The table shows approximately 33,000 clones, with roughly nine tenths occurring only once. V was shortened by 7 bases and J by 4 bases, with 14 bases between the two germline ends. The CDR3 spans 14 residues. The germline CDR1 and CDR2 sequences are SGHKS and YYEKEE (reference sequence). This rearrangement joins TRBV5-5 to TRBJ2-2; the D gene is possibly TRBD2 (5 bases). The TCR originated in an adult with an advanced solid tumor such as melanoma, head and neck, liver or kidney cancer. Sample: CD4+ or CD8+ T cells sorted from blood, taken in a trial of the OX40 agonist ivuxolimab. The chain's CDR3 is CASGRGSSTGELFF. For the CDR3, the DNA is TGTGCCAGCGGCCGGGGATCGAGCACCGGGGAGCTGTTTTTT.